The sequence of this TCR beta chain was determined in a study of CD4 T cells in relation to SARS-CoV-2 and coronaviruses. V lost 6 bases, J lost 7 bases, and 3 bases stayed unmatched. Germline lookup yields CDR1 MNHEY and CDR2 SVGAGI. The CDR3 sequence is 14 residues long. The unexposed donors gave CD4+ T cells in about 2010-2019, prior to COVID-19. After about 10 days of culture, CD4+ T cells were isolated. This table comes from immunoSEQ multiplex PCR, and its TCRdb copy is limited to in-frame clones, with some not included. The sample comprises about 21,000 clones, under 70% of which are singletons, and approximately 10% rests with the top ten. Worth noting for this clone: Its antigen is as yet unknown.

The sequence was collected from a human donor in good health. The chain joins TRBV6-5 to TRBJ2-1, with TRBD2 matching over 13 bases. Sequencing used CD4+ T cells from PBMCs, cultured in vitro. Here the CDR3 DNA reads TGTGCCAGCAGGCCGGGACTAGCGGGAAATGAGCAGTTCTTC. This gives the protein CASRPGLAGNEQFF.